The 18 T cell receptor beta chains presented below share a single source sample, sequenced in a study of blood T cell repertoires in COVID-19. Libraries were prepared by immunoSEQ multiplex PCR; TCRdb keeps only in-frame clonotypes and omits some of them. The data contain some 220,000 clones, around 81% of them seen just once; the ten biggest clones take up roughly 13%. Sequencing input: peripheral blood. The receptors stem from a human donor in a cohort sampled during active COVID-19.

The chain uses TRBV2 and TRBJ2-4, with D unresolved. V shed 3 bases and J shed 0 bases, with 9 bases lying between them. This CDR3 has 15 amino acids. Per germline, CDR1 SNHLY and CDR2 FYNNEI. The CDR3 loop is CASSDGPLAKNIQYF. The DNA for the CDR3 is TGTGCCAGCAGTGATGGCCCCCTAGCCAAAAACATTCAGTACTTC.

V gene TRBV12-3 or TRBV12-4 combines with J gene TRBJ2-7, with D possibly being TRBD1 (5 bases). The V end lost 2 bases, the J end lost 6 bases, and 8 bases lay between the germline ends. This CDR3 region has 12 residues. CDR3 loop: CASSLLGAEQYF. CDR3 nucleotides: TGTGCCAGCAGTTTACTAGGGGCCGAGCAGTACTTC.

J is TRBJ2-1 and V is TRBV15, with TRBD2 matching 10 bases. The trim removed 2 bases at V and 8 bases at J, leaving 12 bases unmatched. This CDR3 is 17 amino acids long. Germline assignment: CDR1 LNHNV and CDR2 YYDKDF (reference sequence). The chain's CDR3 is CATSRSWGTSESYEQFF. The CDR3 region has the DNA TGTGCCACCAGCAGATCTTGGGGGACTAGCGAATCTTATGAGCAGTTCTTC.

V gene TRBV7-2 combines with J gene TRBJ1-1; 7 nucleotides match TRBD1. CDR1 SGHTA and CDR2 FQGNSA come from the germline V gene. The J segment lost 6 bases and the V segment lost 5 bases, leaving 9 bases of the junction unmatched. The CDR3 runs 14 residues. CDR3 amino acids: CASSPPGQFSEAFF. The CDR3 region has the DNA TGTGCCAGCAGCCCACCGGGACAGTTTTCTGAAGCTTTCTTT. The full variable domain, in which reference TRBV7-2 and TRBJ1-1 provide the parts outside the CDR3, is GAGVSQSPSNKVTEKGKDVELRCDPISGHTALYWYRQSLGQGLEFLIYFQGNSAPDKSGLPSDRFSAERTGGSVSTLTIQRTQQEDSAVYLCASSPPGQFSEAFFGQGTRLTVV.

DNA of the CDR3: TGTGCCAGCAGCTTATGGGGCAGGCCTAATGAAAAACTGTTTTTT. Amino acid sequence: CASSLWGRPNEKLFF. The V call is TRBV11-2, the J call TRBJ1-4; weak D call: TRBD1 (5 bases). With 2 bases removed from V and 3 bases from J, the gap between germline ends came to 10 bases. The CDR3 length is 15 residues. Looked up from germline, CDR1 is SGHAT and CDR2 is FQNNGV.

The chain recombines TRBV5-6 with TRBJ1-6; TRBD1 matches 8 bases. After removal of 6 bases from V and 0 bases from J, the junction contained 2 bases not matched to a gene. The CDR3 runs 15 residues. Germline CDR1 is SGHDT and CDR2 is YYEEEE. The CDR3 DNA reads as TGTGCCAGCAACAGGGGGAGCTCCTATAATTCACCCCTCCACTTT. Translating gives CASNRGSSYNSPLHF.

The chain is built from TRBV28 and TRBJ1-6; 8 bases are a match to TRBD1. V lost 5 bases and J lost 1; bases outside the gene matches: 10. The CDR3 extends over 18 amino acids. CDR1 MDHEN and CDR2 SYDVKM come from the germline V gene. The CDR3 nucleotides are TGTGCCAGCAGTCTCGGACAGGGAGGAAGGTCCTATAATTCACCCCTCCACTTT. Translating gives CASSLGQGGRSYNSPLHF.

J is TRBJ2-2 and V is TRBV6-5; weak D call: TRBD1 (5 bases). V shed 2 bases and J shed 6 bases, with 10 bases lying between them. The CDR3 has 14 residues. Germline V gene lookup returns CDR1 MNHEY and CDR2 SVGAGI. CDR3 sequence (DNA): TGTGCCAGCAGTTACGGGGCCGACGCCGGGGAGCTGTTTTTT. Protein product: CASSYGADAGELFF.

This chain links TRBV5-6 with TRBJ2-7, with 10 bases lining up with TRBD1. The germline V gene has CDR1 SGHDT and CDR2 YYEEEE. This CDR3 comprises 15 residues. Unmatched junction bases numbered 8, after V lost 4 bases and J lost 4 bases. The CDR3 spells CASSLGQGGWYEQYF. CDR3 DNA: TGTGCCAGCAGCCTTGGACAGGGGGGTTGGTACGAGCAGTACTTC.

This clone came up once. The rearrangement joins TRBV18 to TRBJ2-7; 10 bases are a match to TRBD1. V lost 2 bases, J lost 5 bases, and 6 bases stayed unmatched. Germline V CDR1 and CDR2: KGHSH, LQKENI. The CDR3 totals 15 residues. Written as DNA, the CDR3 is TGTGCCAGCTCACCAGTCGGGGACAGGGGCAACGAGCAGTACTTC. As protein: CASSPVGDRGNEQYF. Looking up the rest from reference TRBV18 and TRBJ2-7 gives the full variable domain: NAGVMQNPRHLVRRRGQEARLRCSPMKGHSHVYWYRQLPEEGLKFMVYLQKENIIDESGMPKERFSAEFPKEGPSILRIQQVVRGDSAAYFCASSPVGDRGNEQYFGPGTRLTVT.

The rearrangement uses TRBV7-9 and TRBJ2-7; 13 nucleotides match TRBD2. The CDR3 is made up of 16 amino acids. Germline loops: CDR1 SEHNR, CDR2 FQNEAQ (reference sequence). The V and J ends lost 3 bases and 2 bases, in that order; junction bases with no gene match: 4. The CDR3 reads CASSLTGTSGTYEQYF. In DNA form, the CDR3 reads TGTGCCAGCAGCTTGACCGGGACTAGCGGGACCTACGAGCAGTACTTC.

The J gene is TRBJ1-3, the V gene TRBV5-1; 8 nucleotides align to TRBD1. CDR1 SGHRS and CDR2 YFSETQ come from the germline V gene. V was clipped by 0 bases and J by 5 bases; unmatched bases: 7. This CDR3 has 16 amino acids. CDR3 sequence (DNA): TGCGCCAGCAGCTTGGACGGGACAGGCTTGCGAAACACCATATATTTT. Protein sequence: CASSLDGTGLRNTIYF.

The chain has TRBV6-5 and TRBJ2-7, with 8 bases identical to TRBD1. Trimming at V came to 6 bases and at J to 4 bases, leaving 8 bases not matched to a gene. In germline, CDR1 is MNHEY, CDR2 SVGAGI. The CDR3 has 14 residues. The CDR3 region has the DNA TGTGCCAGCAGCCCCGACAGGGGCGCATACGAGCAGTACTTC. Amino acid sequence: CASSPDRGAYEQYF.

V gene TRBV2 combines with J gene TRBJ2-7, with 7 bases matching TRBD1. This CDR3 is 14 amino acids long. Unmatched junction bases numbered 7, after V lost 5 bases and J lost 3 bases. CDR1 SNHLY and CDR2 FYNNEI come from the germline V gene. This CDR3 reads CASSYRDSYYEQYF. Written as DNA, the CDR3 is TGTGCCAGCAGTTACCGGGACAGCTACTACGAGCAGTACTTC.

The gene calls are TRBV12-3 or TRBV12-4 and TRBJ1-4; unclear D gene. CDR3 length: 13 residues. The V end was cut by 3 bases, the J end by 6 bases, with 8 bases between. This CDR3 is CASSFLLDEKLFF. CDR3 nucleotide sequence: TGTGCCAGCAGTTTTTTACTGGATGAAAAACTGTTTTTT.

The chain links TRBV10-2 to TRBJ2-1; TRBD2 aligns across 14 bases. CDR1 is WSHSY and CDR2 is SAAADI in the germline V gene. The CDR3 loop spans 16 amino acids. The junction had 5 bases not matched to a gene; V was cut back by 6 bases and J by 4 bases. CDR3 sequence reads: CASSATSGRVYNEQFF. CDR3 DNA: TGCGCCAGCAGCGCGACTAGCGGGAGGGTGTACAATGAGCAGTTCTTC.

The chain employs TRBV20-1 and TRBJ2-2, with a weak D call TRBD2 (7 bases). The ends were cut back, 3 bases at V and 2 bases at J, with 16 bases in the middle. The CDR3 sequence is 16 residues long. Germline assignment: CDR1 DFQATT and CDR2 SNEGSKA (reference sequence). This CDR3 reads CSASDAGALNTGELFF. CDR3 DNA sequence: TGCAGTGCTAGTGACGCGGGGGCTCTAAACACCGGGGAGCTGTTTTTT.

The chain links TRBV6-2 or TRBV6-3 to TRBJ1-5; TRBD1 matches 7 bases. This CDR3 has 13 residues. Germline CDR1 is MNHEY and CDR2 is SVGEGT. J gave up 6 bases and V 5 bases, and 4 bases lay outside the gene matches. CDR3 sequence reads: CASSNDRAQPQHF. CDR3 bases: TGTGCCAGCAGTAACGACAGGGCTCAGCCCCAGCATTTT.